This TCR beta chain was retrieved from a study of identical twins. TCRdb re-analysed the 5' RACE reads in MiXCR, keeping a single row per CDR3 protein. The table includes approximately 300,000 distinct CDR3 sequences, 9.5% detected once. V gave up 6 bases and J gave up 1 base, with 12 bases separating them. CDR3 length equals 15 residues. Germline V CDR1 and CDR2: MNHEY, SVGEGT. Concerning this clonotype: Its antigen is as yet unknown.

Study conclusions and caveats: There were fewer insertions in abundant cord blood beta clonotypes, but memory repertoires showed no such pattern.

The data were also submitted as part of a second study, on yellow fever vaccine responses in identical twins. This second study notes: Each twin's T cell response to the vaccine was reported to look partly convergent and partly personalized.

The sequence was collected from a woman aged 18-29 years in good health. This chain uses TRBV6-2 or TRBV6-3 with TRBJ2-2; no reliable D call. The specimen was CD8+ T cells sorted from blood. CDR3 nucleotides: TGTGCCAGCAGAAACGACGGAGTGAACACCGGGGAGCTGTTTTTT. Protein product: CASRNDGVNTGELFF.